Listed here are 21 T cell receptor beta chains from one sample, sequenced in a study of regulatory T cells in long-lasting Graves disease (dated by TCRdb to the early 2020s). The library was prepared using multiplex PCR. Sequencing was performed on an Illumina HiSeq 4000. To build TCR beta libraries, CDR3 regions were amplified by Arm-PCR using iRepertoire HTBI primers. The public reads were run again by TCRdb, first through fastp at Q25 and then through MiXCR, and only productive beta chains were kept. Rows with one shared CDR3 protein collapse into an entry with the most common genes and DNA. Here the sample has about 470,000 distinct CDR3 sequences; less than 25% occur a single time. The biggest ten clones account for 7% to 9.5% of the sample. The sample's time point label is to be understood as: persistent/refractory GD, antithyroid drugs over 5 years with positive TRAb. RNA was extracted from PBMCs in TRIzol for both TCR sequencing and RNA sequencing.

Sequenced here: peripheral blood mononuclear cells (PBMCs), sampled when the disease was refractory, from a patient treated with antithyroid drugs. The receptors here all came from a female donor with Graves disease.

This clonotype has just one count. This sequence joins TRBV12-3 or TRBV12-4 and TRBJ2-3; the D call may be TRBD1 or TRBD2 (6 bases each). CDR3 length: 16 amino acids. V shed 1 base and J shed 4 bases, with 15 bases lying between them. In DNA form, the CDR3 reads TGTGCCAGCAGTTTAGTGGGGGGCGAGGGGGCAGATACGCAGTATTTT. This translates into CASSLVGGEGADTQYF.

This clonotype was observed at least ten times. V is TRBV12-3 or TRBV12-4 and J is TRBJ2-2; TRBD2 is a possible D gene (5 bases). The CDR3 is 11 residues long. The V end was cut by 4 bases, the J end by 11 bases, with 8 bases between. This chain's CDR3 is CASSWERELFF. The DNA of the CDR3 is TGTGCCAGCAGTTGGGAGAGAGAGCTGTTTTTT.

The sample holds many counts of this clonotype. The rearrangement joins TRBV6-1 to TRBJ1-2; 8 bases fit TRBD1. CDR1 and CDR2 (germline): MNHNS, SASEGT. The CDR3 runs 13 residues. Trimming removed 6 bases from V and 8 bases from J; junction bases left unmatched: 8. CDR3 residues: CASRETTGEGYTF. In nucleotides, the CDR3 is TGTGCCAGCAGAGAGACGACAGGGGAAGGCTACACCTTC.

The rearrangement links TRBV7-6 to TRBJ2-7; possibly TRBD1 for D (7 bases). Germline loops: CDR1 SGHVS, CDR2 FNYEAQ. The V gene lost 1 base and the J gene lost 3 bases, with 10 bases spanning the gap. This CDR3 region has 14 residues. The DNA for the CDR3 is TGTGCCAGCAGCTTAGGCGGGACAGTCTACGAGCAGTACTTC. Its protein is CASSLGGTVYEQYF.

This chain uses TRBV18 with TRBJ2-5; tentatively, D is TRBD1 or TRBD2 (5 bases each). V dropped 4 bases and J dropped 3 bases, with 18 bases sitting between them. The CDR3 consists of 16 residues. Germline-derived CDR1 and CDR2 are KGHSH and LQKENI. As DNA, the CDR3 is TGTGCCAGCTCACTTCTCTACGAGGGGTGGGAAGAGACCCAGTACTTC. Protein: CASSLLYEGWEETQYF.

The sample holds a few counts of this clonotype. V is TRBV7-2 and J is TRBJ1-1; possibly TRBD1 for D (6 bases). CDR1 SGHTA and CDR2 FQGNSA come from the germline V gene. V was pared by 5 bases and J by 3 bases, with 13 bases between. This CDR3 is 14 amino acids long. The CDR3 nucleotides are TGTGCCAGCAGCCCAACGGGGGGCCACACTGAAGCTTTCTTT. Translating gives CASSPTGGHTEAFF.

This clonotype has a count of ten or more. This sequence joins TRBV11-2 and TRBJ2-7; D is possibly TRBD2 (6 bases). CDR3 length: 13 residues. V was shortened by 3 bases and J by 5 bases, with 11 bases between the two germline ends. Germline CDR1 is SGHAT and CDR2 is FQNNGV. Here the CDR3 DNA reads TGTGCCAGCAGCTTCGGGGGTGGGAACGAGCAGTACTTC. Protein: CASSFGGGNEQYF.

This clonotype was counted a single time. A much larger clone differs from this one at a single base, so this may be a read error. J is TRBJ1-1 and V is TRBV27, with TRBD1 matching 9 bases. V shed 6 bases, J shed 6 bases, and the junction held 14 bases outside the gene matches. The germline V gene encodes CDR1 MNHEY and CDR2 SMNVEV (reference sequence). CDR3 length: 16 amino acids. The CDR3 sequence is CASRQLWGQGFAEAFF. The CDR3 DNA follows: TGTGCCAGCAGACAACTTTGGGGACAGGGCTTTGCTGAAGCTTTCTTT.

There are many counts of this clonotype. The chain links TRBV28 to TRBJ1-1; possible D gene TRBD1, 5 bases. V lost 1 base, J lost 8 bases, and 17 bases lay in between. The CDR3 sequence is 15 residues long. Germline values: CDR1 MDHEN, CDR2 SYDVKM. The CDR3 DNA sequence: TGTGCCAGCAGTTTATATTTAGGGGCAGACCCCGAAGCTTTCTTT. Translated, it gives CASSLYLGADPEAFF. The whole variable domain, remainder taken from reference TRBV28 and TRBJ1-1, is DVKVTQSSRYLVKRTGEKVFLECVQDMDHENMFWYRQDPGLGLRLIYFSYDVKMKEKGDIPEGYSVSREKKERFSLILESASTNQTSMYLCASSLYLGADPEAFFGQGTRLTVV.

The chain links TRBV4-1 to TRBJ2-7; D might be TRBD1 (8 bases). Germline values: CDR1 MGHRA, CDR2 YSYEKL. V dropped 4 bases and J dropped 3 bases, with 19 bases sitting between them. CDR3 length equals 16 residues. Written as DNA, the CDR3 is TGCGCCAGCAGCCCCTCAGCGGGGACAGGTCGCTACGAGCAGTACTTC. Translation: CASSPSAGTGRYEQYF.

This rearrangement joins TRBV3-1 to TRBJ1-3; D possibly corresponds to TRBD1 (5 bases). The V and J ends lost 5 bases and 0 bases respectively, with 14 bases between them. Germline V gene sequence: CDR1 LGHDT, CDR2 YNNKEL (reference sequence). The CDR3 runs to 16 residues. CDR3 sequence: CASSSGTSLSGNTIYF. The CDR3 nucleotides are TGTGCCAGCAGCTCCGGGACGTCCCTCTCTGGAAACACCATATATTTT.

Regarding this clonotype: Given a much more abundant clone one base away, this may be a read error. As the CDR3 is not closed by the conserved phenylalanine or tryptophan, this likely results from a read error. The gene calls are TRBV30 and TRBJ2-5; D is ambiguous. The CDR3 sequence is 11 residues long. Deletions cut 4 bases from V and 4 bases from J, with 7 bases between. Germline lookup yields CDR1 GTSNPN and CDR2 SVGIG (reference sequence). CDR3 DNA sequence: TGTGCCTGGATCGGTAGAGAGACCCAGTACCTC. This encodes CAWIGRETQYL.

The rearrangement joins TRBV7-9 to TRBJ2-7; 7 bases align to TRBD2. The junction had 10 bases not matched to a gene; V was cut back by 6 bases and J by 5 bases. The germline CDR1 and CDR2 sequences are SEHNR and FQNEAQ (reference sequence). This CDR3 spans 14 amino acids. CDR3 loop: CASSARTRGDEQYF. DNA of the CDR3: TGTGCCAGCAGTGCCCGGACTAGAGGTGACGAGCAGTACTTC.

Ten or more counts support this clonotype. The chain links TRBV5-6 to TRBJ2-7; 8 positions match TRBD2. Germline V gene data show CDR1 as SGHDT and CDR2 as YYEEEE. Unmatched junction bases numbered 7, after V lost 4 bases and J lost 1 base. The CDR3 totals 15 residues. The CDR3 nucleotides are TGTGCCAGCAGCAACAGCGGGAGCGGATCCTACGAGCAGTACTTC. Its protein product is CASSNSGSGSYEQYF.

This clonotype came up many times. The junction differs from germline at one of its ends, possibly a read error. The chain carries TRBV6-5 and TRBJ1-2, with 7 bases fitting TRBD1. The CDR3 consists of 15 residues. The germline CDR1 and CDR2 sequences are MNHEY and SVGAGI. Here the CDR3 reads CASSHSTGPGYGYTF. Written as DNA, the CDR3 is TGTGCCAGCAGTCACTCGACAGGGCCGGGCTATGGCTACACCTTC.

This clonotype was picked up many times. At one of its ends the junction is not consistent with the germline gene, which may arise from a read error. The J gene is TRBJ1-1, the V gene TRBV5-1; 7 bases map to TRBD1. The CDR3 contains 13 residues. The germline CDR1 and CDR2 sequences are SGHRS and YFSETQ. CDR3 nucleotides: TGTGCCAGCAGTTCCCAGGGGGGCACTGAAGCTTTCTTT. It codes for CASSSQGGTEAFF.

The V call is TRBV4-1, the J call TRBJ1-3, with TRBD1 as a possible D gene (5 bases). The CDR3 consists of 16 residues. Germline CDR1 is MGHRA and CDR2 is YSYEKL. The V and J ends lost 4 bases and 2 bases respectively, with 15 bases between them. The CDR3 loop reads CASSPSPAGPGNTIYF. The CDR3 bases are TGCGCCAGCAGCCCATCACCGGCGGGGCCTGGAAACACCATATATTTT.

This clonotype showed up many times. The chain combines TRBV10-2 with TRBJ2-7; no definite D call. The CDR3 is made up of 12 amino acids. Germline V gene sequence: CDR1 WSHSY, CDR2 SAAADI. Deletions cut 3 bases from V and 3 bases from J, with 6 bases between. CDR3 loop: CASSEHIYEQYF. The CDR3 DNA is TGCGCCAGCAGTGAACACATCTACGAGCAGTACTTC.

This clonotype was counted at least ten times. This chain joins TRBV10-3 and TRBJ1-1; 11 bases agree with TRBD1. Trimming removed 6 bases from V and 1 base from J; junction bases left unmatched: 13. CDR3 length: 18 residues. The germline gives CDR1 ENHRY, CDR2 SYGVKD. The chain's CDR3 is CAIRDWTGGPFANTEAFF. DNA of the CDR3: TGTGCCATCAGGGATTGGACAGGGGGCCCTTTTGCGAACACTGAAGCTTTCTTT.

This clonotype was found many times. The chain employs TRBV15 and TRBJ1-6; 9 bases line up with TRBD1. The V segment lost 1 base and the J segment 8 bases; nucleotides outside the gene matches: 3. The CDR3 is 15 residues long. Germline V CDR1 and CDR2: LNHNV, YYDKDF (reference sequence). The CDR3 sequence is CATSRVGDRDSPLHF. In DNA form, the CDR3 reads TGTGCCACCAGCAGAGTAGGGGACAGGGATTCACCCCTCCACTTT.

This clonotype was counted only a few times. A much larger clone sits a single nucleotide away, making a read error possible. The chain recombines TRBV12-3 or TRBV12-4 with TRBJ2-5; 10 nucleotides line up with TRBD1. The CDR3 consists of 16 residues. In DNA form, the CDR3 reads TGTACCAGCAGCGAACCTCGGGGACAGGGGATGGAGACCCAGTACTTC. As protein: CTSSEPRGQGMETQYF.